These 27 T cell receptor beta chains were all obtained from the same sample, sequenced in a study of CD8 T cells in ankylosing spondylitis. MiXCR, run by TCRdb on the 5' RACE reads, gives a single entry per CDR3 protein. The data hold under 550,000 distinct CDR3 sequences, with about 24% observed a single time. Antigens of these TCRs are unknown. Regarding the study as a whole: Characteristic, it appeared, of ankylosing spondylitis blood was a TCR beta motif of fewer than 10 highly homologous variants.

Sequencing was carried out using blood, either unsorted or a sorted T cell fraction (not recorded which). These receptor sequences come from a male donor with ankylosing spondylitis.

This rearrangement joins TRBV5-1 to TRBJ2-7, with a tentative D call TRBD1 (5 bases). Germline-derived CDR1 and CDR2 are SGHRS and YFSETQ. There are 14 residues in the CDR3. Trimming removed 4 bases from V and 2 bases from J, with 13 bases in between. The CDR3 sequence is CASSPLTATYEQYF. DNA for the CDR3: TGCGCCAGCAGCCCACTGACAGCTACCTACGAGCAGTACTTC.

This clonotype was seen more than once but under ten times. The chain carries TRBV7-2 and TRBJ2-7, with 10 bases that match TRBD2. This CDR3 comprises 12 residues. In germline, CDR1 is SGHTA, CDR2 FQGNSA. V shed 5 bases, J shed 12 bases, and the junction held 7 bases outside the gene matches. In nucleotides, the CDR3 is TGTGCCAGCAGCCCCACTAGCGGGATCGGGTACTTC. It yields the protein CASSPTSGIGYF.

The chain employs TRBV3-1 and TRBJ2-1; 11 bases are shared with TRBD2. V shed 6 bases and J 2 bases; nucleotides not matched to a gene: 9. Looked up from germline, CDR1 is LGHDT and CDR2 is YNNKEL (reference sequence). This CDR3 contains 17 residues. CDR3 protein: CASRGLGTSGTYNEQFF. The CDR3 DNA sequence: TGTGCCAGCAGAGGGCTTGGGACTAGCGGAACCTACAATGAGCAGTTCTTC.

The V and J genes are TRBV7-9 and TRBJ1-4, with no clear D. The ends were cut back, 8 bases at V and 3 bases at J, with 13 bases in the middle. Germline CDR1 is SEHNR and CDR2 is FQNEAQ (reference sequence). The CDR3 consists of 14 residues. In nucleotides, the CDR3 is TGTGCCAGCTCGGACTCCCTGTCTAATGAAAAACTGTTTTTT. It translates to CASSDSLSNEKLFF.

V and J are TRBV20-1 and TRBJ2-7, with D possibly called TRBD1 or TRBD2 (6 bases each). This CDR3 is built from 14 residues. Germline V lookup: CDR1 DFQATT, CDR2 SNEGSKA (reference sequence). The V gene lost 6 bases and the J gene lost 6 bases, with 21 bases spanning the gap. DNA of the CDR3: TGCAGTGCCTCGGGGGCCCCGGTCCCCTCCGAGCAGTACTTC. Translating gives CSASGAPVPSEQYF.

This clonotype was seen only once. The CDR3 protein is CASSYRDGRSGGYTF. The CDR3 nucleotides read TGTGCCAGCAGTTACCGGGACGGCCGCTCAGGTGGCTACACCTTC. This chain uses TRBV6-5 with TRBJ1-2; possibly TRBD1 for D (5 bases). CDR1 is MNHEY, CDR2 SVGAGI, per germline. V lost 2 bases to trimming and J lost 7 bases, with 17 bases between them. CDR3 length equals 15 residues.

This clonotype turned up a few times. This chain uses TRBV6-2 or TRBV6-3 with TRBJ2-2; 8 bases agree with TRBD1. J was trimmed by 4 bases and V by 2 bases; bases with no gene match: 6. The CDR3 totals 16 residues. Germline V gene sequence: CDR1 MNHEY, CDR2 SVGEGT. CDR3 protein: CASSYPSDRATGELFF. The CDR3 coding sequence is TGTGCCAGCAGTTACCCCTCGGACAGGGCCACCGGGGAGCTGTTTTTT.

The rearrangement links TRBV5-1 to TRBJ2-1, with 10 bases identical to TRBD2. V dropped 0 bases and J dropped 8; count of bases not matched to a gene: 11. The germline V gene encodes CDR1 SGHRS and CDR2 YFSETQ. The CDR3 totals 17 residues. Here the CDR3 reads CASSLEPSGRASYEQFF. The CDR3 coding sequence is TGCGCCAGCAGCTTGGAGCCCAGCGGGAGGGCCAGCTATGAGCAGTTCTTC.

In its sample, this clonotype was seen a few times. This chain links TRBV2 with TRBJ1-2; D is unresolved. Germline CDR1 SNHLY, CDR2 FYNNEI. V was shortened by 6 bases and J by 4 bases, with 9 bases between the two germline ends. The CDR3 extends over 12 amino acids. The CDR3 spells CASSGNFYGYTF. The CDR3 DNA follows: TGTGCCAGCAGCGGGAATTTCTATGGCTACACCTTC. The full variable domain, with the rest looked up from reference TRBV2 and TRBJ1-2, is EPEVTQTPSHQVTQMGQEVILRCVPISNHLYFYWYRQILGQKVEFLVSFYNNEISEKSEIFDDQFSVERPDGSNFTLKIRSTKLEDSAMYFCASSGNFYGYTFGSGTRLTVV.

This clonotype occurred many times. The chain joins TRBV12-3 or TRBV12-4 to TRBJ2-7; D gene uncertain. CDR3 length: 14 residues. V dropped 3 bases and J dropped 4 bases, with 13 bases sitting between them. CDR3 protein: CASSFSISLYEQYF. CDR3 DNA sequence: TGTGCCAGCAGTTTCTCGATATCCCTTTACGAGCAGTACTTC.

The DNA of the CDR3 is TGTGCCAGCAGTGAGCCGGGACAGGGGGACACCGGGGAGCTGTTTTTT. This sequence encodes CASSEPGQGDTGELFF. The chain couples TRBV25-1 to TRBJ2-2, with 11 nucleotides matching TRBD1. Germline loops: CDR1 MGHDK, CDR2 SYGVNS. The CDR3 has 16 amino acids. V trimming: 3 bases; J trimming: 3 bases; junction bases outside the gene matches: 3.

The sample holds many counts of this clonotype. The chain couples TRBV2 to TRBJ2-2, with D perhaps matching TRBD1 (6 bases). Per the germline V gene, CDR1 is SNHLY and CDR2 is FYNNEI. The V gene lost 6 bases and the J gene lost 6 bases, with 11 bases spanning the gap. This CDR3 comprises 13 residues. The CDR3 sequence: CASSVTGSGELFF. As DNA, the CDR3 is TGTGCCAGCAGCGTTACAGGGTCCGGGGAGCTGTTTTTT.

The chain links TRBV11-2 to TRBJ2-7; no clear D. The germline V gene has CDR1 SGHAT and CDR2 FQNNGV. There are 13 residues in the CDR3. V gave up 0 bases and J gave up 4 bases, with 7 bases separating them. This CDR3 is CASSLDSAYEQYV. The CDR3 bases are TGTGCCAGCAGCTTAGATTCGGCGTACGAGCAGTACGTC.

CDR3 loop: CASSRDRGFGYTF. The DNA for the CDR3 is TGTGCCAGCAGCCGGGACAGGGGGTTTGGCTACACCTTC. This chain connects TRBV27 to TRBJ1-2; 11 bases are shared with TRBD1. J lost 7 bases, V lost 6 bases, and 4 bases had no gene match. This CDR3 spans 13 amino acids. Germline CDR1 MNHEY, CDR2 SMNVEV (reference sequence).

This clonotype showed up just a few times. The V and J genes are TRBV5-5 and TRBJ2-1; TRBD2 is a possible D gene (6 bases). Germline-derived CDR1 and CDR2 are SGHKS and YYEKEE (reference sequence). The V gene lost 4 bases and the J gene lost 6 bases, with 17 bases spanning the gap. The CDR3 has 15 residues. The CDR3 is CASSQNVLAGNEQFF. Here the CDR3 DNA reads TGTGCCAGCAGCCAAAACGTACTAGCCGGCAATGAGCAGTTCTTC.

The chain joins TRBV5-1 to TRBJ2-5; D call uncertain. CDR1 is SGHRS, CDR2 YFSETQ, per germline. CDR3 length: 12 amino acids. V shed 3 bases and J shed 1 base, with 4 bases lying between them. The CDR3 sequence: CASSWSQETQYF. CDR3 DNA sequence: TGCGCCAGCAGCTGGAGCCAAGAGACCCAGTACTTC.

This chain's CDR3 is CASSKVPGEVQETQYF. DNA of the CDR3: TGTGCCAGTAGTAAGGTACCCGGGGAGGTCCAAGAGACCCAGTACTTC. The chain is built from TRBV19 and TRBJ2-5; D might be TRBD2 (6 bases). This CDR3 has 16 residues. Trimming took 4 bases from V and 1 from J, leaving 16 bases between them. Germline CDR1 is LNHDA and CDR2 is SQIVND (reference sequence).

This clonotype has a handful of counts. The rearrangement uses TRBV5-1 and TRBJ1-6, with 8 bases aligning to TRBD1. CDR1 and CDR2 from the germline V gene are SGHRS and YFSETQ. Losses at the gene ends were 1 base for V and 14 bases for J; bases not matched to a gene: 5. This CDR3 is built from 13 residues. CDR3: CASSLSQGATLHF. CDR3 nucleotides: TGCGCCAGCAGCTTGAGTCAGGGGGCGACCCTCCACTTT.

The chain employs TRBV9 and TRBJ1-1; no firm D call. V lost 2 bases to trimming and J lost 1 base, with 15 bases between them. CDR1 and CDR2 (germline): SGDLS, YYNGEE. The CDR3 is 16 amino acids. The CDR3 sequence is CASSVTSRASNTEAFF. The CDR3 DNA follows: TGTGCCAGCAGCGTCACGTCGCGGGCCTCGAACACTGAAGCTTTCTTT.

The genes are TRBV10-3 and TRBJ2-7, with D possibly being TRBD2 (6 bases). CDR3 size: 14 residues. In germline, CDR1 is ENHRY, CDR2 SYGVKD. Trimming left V 5 bases short and J 3 bases short, with 14 bases between. The CDR3 spells CAISSRRDRYEQYF. The CDR3 DNA sequence: TGTGCCATCAGTTCCAGGAGGGACCGCTACGAGCAGTACTTC.

This clonotype was recorded a few times. The genes are TRBV7-2 and TRBJ2-1, with D unclear. Trimming removed 1 base from V and 0 bases from J, with 7 bases in between. The V gene's germline CDR1 is SGHTA and CDR2 FQGNSA. The CDR3 runs 15 residues. CDR3 sequence (DNA): TGTGCCAGCAGCTTAGAGGGAACCTCCTACAATGAGCAGTTCTTC. This gives the protein CASSLEGTSYNEQFF.

The chain is built from TRBV5-1 and TRBJ2-1; TRBD2 agrees at 7 bases. From germline, CDR1 is SGHRS and CDR2 YFSETQ. CDR3 length: 15 amino acids. J lost 1 base, V lost 4 bases, and 5 bases had no gene match. CDR3 amino acids: CASSMPGLSYNEQFF. The DNA for the CDR3 is TGCGCCAGCAGCATGCCGGGACTATCCTACAATGAGCAGTTCTTC.

The DNA of the CDR3 is TGTGCCAGCAGGGGGACAGGGGAAGGTCAGCCCCAGCATTTT. It yields the protein CASRGTGEGQPQHF. This chain uses TRBV12-3 or TRBV12-4 with TRBJ1-5; 10 bases agree with TRBD1. Trimming took 6 bases from V and 6 from J; bases not matched to a gene: 5. CDR3 size: 14 residues.

This clonotype was found a few times. The chain carries TRBV12-3 or TRBV12-4 and TRBJ2-5; 11 nucleotides align to TRBD2. This CDR3 has 15 residues. Germline trimming cut 1 base from V and 3 bases from J; bases unmatched to any gene: 1. The CDR3 spells CASSLGLAGKETQYF. CDR3 nucleotide sequence: TGTGCCAGCAGTTTAGGACTAGCGGGAAAAGAGACCCAGTACTTC.

In DNA, the CDR3 is TGTGCCACCAGCAGGGCCGGGACTTTCATGAGGACCCAGTACTTC. It yields the protein CATSRAGTFMRTQYF. The chain has TRBV15 and TRBJ2-5, with D tentatively TRBD2 (6 bases). Trimming removed 3 bases from V and 7 bases from J, with 18 bases in between. There are 15 residues in the CDR3. Germline V lookup: CDR1 LNHNV, CDR2 YYDKDF (reference sequence). The full variable domain, in which reference TRBV15 and TRBJ2-5 provide the parts outside the CDR3, is DAMVIQNPRYQVTQFGKPVTLSCSQTLNHNVMYWYQQKSSQAPKLLFHYYDKDFNNEADTPDNFQSRRPNTSFCFLDIRSPGLGDTAMYLCATSRAGTFMRTQYFGPGTRLLVL.

The CDR3 region has the DNA TGTGCCAGCTCCCCTGTAAGGCTCGCGAACACCGGGGAGCTGTTTTTT. This sequence encodes CASSPVRLANTGELFF. The chain couples TRBV18 to TRBJ2-2, with D unclear. Germline V lookup: CDR1 KGHSH, CDR2 LQKENI. CDR3 length equals 16 residues. V was clipped by 6 bases and J by 0 bases, with 14 bases between them.

This chain links TRBV7-2 with TRBJ1-5; D call uncertain. CDR3 size: 13 residues. Per the germline V gene, CDR1 is SGHTA and CDR2 is FQGNSA. Trimming removed 3 bases from V and 9 bases from J, with 12 bases in between. Here the CDR3 reads CASSLAGGWPQHF. CDR3 in DNA: TGTGCCAGCAGCTTGGCAGGAGGGTGGCCCCAGCATTTT.